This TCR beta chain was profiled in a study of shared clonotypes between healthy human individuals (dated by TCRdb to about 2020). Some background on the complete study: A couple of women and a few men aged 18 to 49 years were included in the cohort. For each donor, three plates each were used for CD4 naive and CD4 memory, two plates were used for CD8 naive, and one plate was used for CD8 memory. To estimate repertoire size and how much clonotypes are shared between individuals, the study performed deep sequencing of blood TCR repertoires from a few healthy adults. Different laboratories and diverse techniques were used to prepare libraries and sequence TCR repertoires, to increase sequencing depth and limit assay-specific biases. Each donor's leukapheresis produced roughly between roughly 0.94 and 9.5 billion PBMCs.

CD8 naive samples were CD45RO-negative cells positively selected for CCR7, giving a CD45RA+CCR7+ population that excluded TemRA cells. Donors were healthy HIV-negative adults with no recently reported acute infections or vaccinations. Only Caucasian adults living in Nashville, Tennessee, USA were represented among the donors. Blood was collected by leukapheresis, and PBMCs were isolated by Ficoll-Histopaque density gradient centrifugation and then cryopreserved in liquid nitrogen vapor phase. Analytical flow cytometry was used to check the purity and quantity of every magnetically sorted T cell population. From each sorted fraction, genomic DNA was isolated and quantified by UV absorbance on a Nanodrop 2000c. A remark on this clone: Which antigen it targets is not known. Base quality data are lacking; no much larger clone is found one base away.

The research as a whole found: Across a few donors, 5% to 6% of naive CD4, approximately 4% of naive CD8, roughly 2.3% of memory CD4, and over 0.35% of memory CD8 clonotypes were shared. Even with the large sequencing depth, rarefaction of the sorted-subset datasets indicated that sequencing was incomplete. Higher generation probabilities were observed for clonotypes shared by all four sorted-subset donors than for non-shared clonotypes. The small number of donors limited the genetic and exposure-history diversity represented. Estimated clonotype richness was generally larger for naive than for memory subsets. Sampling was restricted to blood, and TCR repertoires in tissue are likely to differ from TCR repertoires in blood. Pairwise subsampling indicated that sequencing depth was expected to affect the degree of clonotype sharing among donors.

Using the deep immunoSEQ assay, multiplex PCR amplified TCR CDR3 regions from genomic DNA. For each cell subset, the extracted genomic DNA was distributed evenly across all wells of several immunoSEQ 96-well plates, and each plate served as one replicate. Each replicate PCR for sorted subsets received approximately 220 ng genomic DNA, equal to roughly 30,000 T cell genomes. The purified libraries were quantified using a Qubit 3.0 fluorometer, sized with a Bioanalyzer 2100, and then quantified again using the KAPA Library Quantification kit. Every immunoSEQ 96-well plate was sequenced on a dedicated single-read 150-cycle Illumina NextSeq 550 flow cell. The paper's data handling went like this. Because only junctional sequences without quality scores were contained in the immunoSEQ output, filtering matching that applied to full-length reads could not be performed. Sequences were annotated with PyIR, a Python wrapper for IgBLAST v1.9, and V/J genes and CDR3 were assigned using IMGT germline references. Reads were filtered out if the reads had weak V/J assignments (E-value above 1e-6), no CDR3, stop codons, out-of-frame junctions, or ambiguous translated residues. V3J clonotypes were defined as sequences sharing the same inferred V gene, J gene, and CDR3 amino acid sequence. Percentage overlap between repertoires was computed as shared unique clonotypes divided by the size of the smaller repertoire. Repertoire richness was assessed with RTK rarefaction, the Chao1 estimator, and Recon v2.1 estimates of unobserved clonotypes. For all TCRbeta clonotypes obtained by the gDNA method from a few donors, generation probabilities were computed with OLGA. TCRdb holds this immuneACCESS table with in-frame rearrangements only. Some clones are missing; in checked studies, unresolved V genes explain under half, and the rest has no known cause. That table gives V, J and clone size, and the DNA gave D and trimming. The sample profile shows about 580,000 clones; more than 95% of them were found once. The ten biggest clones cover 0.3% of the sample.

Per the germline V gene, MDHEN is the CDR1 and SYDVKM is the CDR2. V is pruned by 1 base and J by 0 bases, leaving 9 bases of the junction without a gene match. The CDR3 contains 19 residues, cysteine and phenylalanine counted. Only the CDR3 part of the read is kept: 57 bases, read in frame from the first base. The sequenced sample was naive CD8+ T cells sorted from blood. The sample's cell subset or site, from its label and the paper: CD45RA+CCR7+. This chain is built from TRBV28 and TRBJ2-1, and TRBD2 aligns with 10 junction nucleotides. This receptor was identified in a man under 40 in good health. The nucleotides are TGTGCCAGCAGTTTATTGCTAGCGGGAGTCACTAGCTCCTACAATGAGCAGTTCTTC. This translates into CASSLLLAGVTSSYNEQFF.